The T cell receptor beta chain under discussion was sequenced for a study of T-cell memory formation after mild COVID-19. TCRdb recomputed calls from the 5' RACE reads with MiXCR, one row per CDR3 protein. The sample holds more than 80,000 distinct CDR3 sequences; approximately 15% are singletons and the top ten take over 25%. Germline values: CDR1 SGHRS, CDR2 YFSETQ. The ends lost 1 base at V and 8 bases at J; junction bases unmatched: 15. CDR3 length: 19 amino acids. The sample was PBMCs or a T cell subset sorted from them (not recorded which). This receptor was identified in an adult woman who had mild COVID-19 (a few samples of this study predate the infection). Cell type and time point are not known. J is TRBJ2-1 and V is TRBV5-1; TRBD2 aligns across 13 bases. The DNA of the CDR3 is TGCGCCAGCAGCTTGAAAGGGTCCGAAACTAGCGGGGGGGCCGATGAGCAGTTCTTC. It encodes CASSLKGSETSGGADEQFF.